Shown below are 8 T cell receptor beta chains from a single sample sequenced in a study of cytomegalovirus exposure and HLA in healthy donors. This PCR relied on a set of 60 Vbeta primers and 13 Jbeta primers. Some clones are missing from TCRdb's copy, which holds only in-frame ones; the method was immunoSEQ multiplex PCR. The sample lists approximately 170,000 clones; approximately 76% were seen once. Material for sequencing was PBMCs. These TCRs come from a young woman in good health and CMV-seropositive.

Only a few counts were recorded for this clone. V is TRBV4-3 and J is TRBJ2-1; D perhaps matches TRBD1 (6 bases). The germline V gene has CDR1 LGHNA and CDR2 YSLEER. The CDR3 is made up of 14 amino acids. Trimming stripped 0 bases from V and 6 bases from J, with 9 bases between. In DNA form, the CDR3 reads TGCGCCAGCAGCCAAGATAACAGGGCCAATGAGCAGTTCTTC. Protein: CASSQDNRANEQFF.

The rearrangement links TRBV1 to TRBJ2-5; TRBD2 was called by the table and not checked on the DNA. TRBV1 is a pseudogene locus. This CDR3 has 13 amino acids. The DNA for the CDR3 is TGCACCAGCAGCCAAGTAATACAAGAGACCCAGTACTTC. Translating gives CTSSQVIQETQYF.

This clone turned up a few times. J is TRBJ1-6 and V is TRBV30; a weak D match, TRBD1 (6 bases). The V gene's germline CDR1 is GTSNPN and CDR2 SVGIG (reference sequence). V was cut by 3 bases and J by 3 bases, with 6 bases left in between. CDR3 length equals 13 residues. The CDR3 reads CAWRDSYNSPLHF. In DNA form, the CDR3 reads TGTGCCTGGAGGGACAGCTATAATTCACCCCTCCACTTT. Drawing the rest from reference TRBV30 and TRBJ1-6, the complete variable domain is SQTIHQWPATLVQPVGSPLSLECTVEGTSNPNLYWYRQAAGRGLQLLFYSVGIGQISSEVPQNLSASRPQDRQFILSSKKLLLSDSGFYLCAWRDSYNSPLHFGNGTRLTVT.

The rearrangement links TRBV7-9 to TRBJ1-1, with D uncertain. In germline, CDR1 is SEHNR, CDR2 FQNEAQ (reference sequence). Between the trimmed V and J ends, which lost 1 base and 7 bases, there was a span of 19 bases. The CDR3 has 16 amino acids. The CDR3 DNA is TGTGCCAGCAGCTTAGATTATCCGGGTGCGTATGGTGAAGCTTTCTTT. It specifies CASSLDYPGAYGEAFF.

The chain links TRBV5-1 to TRBJ1-2; 12 bases match TRBD1. The CDR3 covers 14 residues. Germline V gives CDR1 SGHRS, CDR2 YFSETQ. The junction had 4 bases not matched to a gene; V was cut back by 3 bases and J by 7 bases. The CDR3 reads CASSWGTGGIGYTF. The CDR3 DNA reads TGCGCCAGCAGCTGGGGGACAGGGGGCATTGGCTACACCTTC.

This sequence joins TRBV28 and TRBJ1-6; D gene uncertain. V dropped 9 bases and J dropped 7 bases, with 16 bases sitting between them. Germline CDR1 and CDR2: MDHEN and SYDVKM. This CDR3 has 14 residues. Here the CDR3 reads CASSQTTTNSPLHF. CDR3 in DNA: TGTGCCAGTTCCCAAACCACCACAAATTCACCCCTCCACTTT.

This chain joins TRBV2 and TRBJ1-6; 8 nucleotides agree with TRBD1. The CDR3 has 16 residues. Germline CDR1 is SNHLY and CDR2 is FYNNEI. V lost 2 bases, J lost 7 bases, and 7 bases stayed unmatched. The CDR3 reads CASSESRDRRNSPLHF. CDR3 nucleotide sequence: TGTGCCAGCAGTGAATCCCGGGACAGGAGGAATTCACCCCTCCACTTT.

A remark on this clone: Other DNA sequences in this sample translate to the same CDR3. This chain uses TRBV7-2 with TRBJ1-4, with 9 bases fitting TRBD1. The CDR3 totals 14 residues. CDR1 is SGHTA and CDR2 is FQGNSA in the germline V gene. V was clipped by 4 bases and J by 8 bases; unmatched bases: 5. DNA of the CDR3: TGTGCCAGCAGCTCGGACAGGGGTGGAGAAAAACTGTTTTTT. Its protein product is CASSSDRGGEKLFF.